This entry describes one TCR beta chain. The data are from a study of blood T cell repertoires in COVID-19. Study background: From the United States, Italy and Spain came samples of acute and convalescent COVID-19. T cells, B-cell-depleted T cells, or PBMCs supplied cDNA or gDNA.

The germline V gene encodes CDR1 SGHRS and CDR2 YFSETQ. The trim removed 2 bases at V and 6 bases at J, leaving 4 bases unmatched. This CDR3 spans 14 amino acids. As processed by the authors: Amplification of reference gene primers provided the estimated nucleated cell counts. The protocol was immunoSEQ multiplex PCR, while the TCRdb copy is restricted to in-frame clones and leaves out a portion. That table is the source of V, J and clone size, and D and trimming were worked out from the DNA. The sample records just under 250,000 clones, 70% to 90% being singletons. Sequencing was carried out using peripheral blood. The gene calls are TRBV5-1 and TRBJ2-1, with 8 bases fitting TRBD2. The TCR was taken from a woman under 40 who had recovered from COVID-19. In DNA form, the CDR3 reads TGCGCCAGCAGCTTCGGGCTAGCGGGCAATGAGCAGTTCTTC. It translates to CASSFGLAGNEQFF.